This TCR beta chain was sequenced in a study of T cell responses to AZD1222 COVID-19 vaccine (dated by TCRdb to the early 2020s). Looking at the study overall: AZD1222 recipients given second doses at about 4 weeks or at about 12 weeks were pooled, since spike-specific TCR depth and breadth were not found to differ between the two schedules. A total of just over 230 trial participants underwent TCR sequencing, of whom 200 to 220 had received two doses of AZD1222 and approximately 26 had received two doses of the MenACWY control vaccine. Trial participants were enrolled by age into 18-55, 56-69 and 70-plus year subgroups, with about 150, 28 and 57 TCR-sequenced participants respectively. The full study reports these points: In the small 56-69-year group, the increase in depth fell short of significance, most likely because of low power. The whole spike protein was spanned by vaccine-associated CD4 TCRs, and dominant responses were seen in regions 160-218 and 743-854. Because no day 14 peak-response samples were available, the repertoires could be characterized only after the peak T cell response. Only a handful of AZD1222 recipients were SARS-CoV-2 seropositive at baseline, limiting conclusions about previously exposed vaccinees. Most participants were white British and females outnumbered males, and the authors suggested that clonal diversity may have been underestimated. Reportedly, close to half of the unique spike-specific TCRs recognized epitopes lying outside the regions that are mutated in the B.1.351 and B.1.1.7 variants. After two AZD1222 doses, both the breadth and the depth of spike-specific TCRs were significantly higher than at day 0 and than in MenACWY recipients.

V was cut back by 5 bases and J by 1 base, leaving a gap of 9 bases between them. Including cysteine and phenylalanine, the CDR3 has 14 amino acids. The sequence is cut down to CDR3 DNA, 42 bases in frame from base 1. CDR1 SEHNR and CDR2 FQNEAQ were looked up in the germline V gene (reference sequence). The time point label corresponds to: baseline before first vaccination. Vaccinee samples came from UK trials COV001 and COV002, including a single-blind randomized controlled phase 2/3 trial of AZD1222 (ChAdOx1 nCoV-19) in healthy adults. For TCRbeta chain sequencing, PBMC samples were collected from trial participants at day 0 and at day 28 after the second dose. The CDR3 regions of human TCRbeta chains were analyzed by immunosequencing. From the authors' description of their analysis: TCRs in the repertoires were matched against a reference library of SARS-CoV-2-specific TCRs that had been generated with the MIRA antigen-specificity platform. Breadth was defined as the fraction of unique TCRs that were SARS-CoV-2-associated. Depth was defined as the fraction of total T cells that were SARS-CoV-2-associated. Using the MIRA data, every spike-specific TCR was mapped to the spike region that the TCR reacted to and assigned to either a CD4 or a CD8 class. Log10-transformed breadth and depth values were compared by one-way ANOVA with Sidak's multiple comparisons tests. Drawn from immuneACCESS, this table holds only the in-frame rearrangements with V and J called that TCRdb kept. Clones are partly lost; checked studies trace under half to an unresolved V gene and leave the rest unexplained. From that table come the V and J calls and clone size; the DNA was used to work out D and trimming. The sample yields over 100,000 clones; 70% to 90% were counted once. Jointly, the top ten make up approximately 17% of the sample.

Details on this clone: Its antigen remains unidentified. No much larger clone is present one base from it, and per-base qualities are unavailable.

The clonotype originates from an adult in good health. The sample was peripheral blood, taken on day 0 of AZD1222 vaccination. This chain joins TRBV7-9 to TRBJ1-5, with the D gene not confidently named. CDR3 region: CASSLGESNQPQHF. The bases read TGTGCCAGCAGCCTGGGTGAAAGCAATCAGCCCCAGCATTTT.